This entry features one T cell receptor beta chain sequence. V was pared by 2 bases and J by 4 bases, with 14 bases of the junction left unmatched. In germline, CDR1 is DFQATT, CDR2 SNEGSKA (reference sequence). CDR3 length: 17 amino acids. Alongside a J-beta primer mix, a sample-barcoded 5' primer served in a second PCR lasting 7 to 11 cycles. No fewer than 3 million CDR3-containing paired-end reads came from each sample. A single record per CDR3 protein comes from TCRdb applying MiXCR to the 5' RACE reads. Seen here are approximately 880,000 distinct CDR3 sequences, around 49% observed once, and the top ten hold about an eighth. The data were taken from a study of blood T cells in healthy people across ages.

The TCR comes from a man aged 25-45 years in good health. V is TRBV20-1 and J is TRBJ2-1; 7 bases are shared with TRBD1. The specimen was blood. CDR3 protein: CSARTAAGTEGYNEQFF. The CDR3 bases are TGCAGTGCTAGAACCGCGGCCGGGACAGAGGGTTACAATGAGCAGTTCTTC.